This TCR beta chain was identified in a study of tumor-infiltrating lymphocytes in primary liver carcinoma. A word on this clonotype: Antigen: not known. A single base separates this from a much larger clone, so it may be a read error.

A constant-region primer served to make TCR beta cDNA from about 490 ng total RNA. TCR beta libraries came from three nested multiplex PCR rounds using slightly modified ARM-PCR. The first two PCR rounds, approximately 10 cycles each, used TRBV1-TRBV30 forward primers and a C-beta reverse primer. TCRdb fed the multiplex PCR reads into MiXCR, producing one record per CDR3 protein. Counted here are about 54,000 distinct CDR3 sequences, over 65% occurring once; the ten biggest clones make up approximately 25%. V lost 7 bases and J 0 bases, leaving 15 bases between the germline ends. CDR1 is SEHNR and CDR2 is FQNEAQ in the germline V gene (reference sequence). CDR3 length equals 16 residues. Study-level points and caveats: The difference in top-250-clone fraction between tumors and blood was significant, favoring tumors (p = 0.039).

Each 20-30 mg portion of unsorted bulk tissue served as the source for co-extraction of RNA and DNA. Every tumor sample analyzed contained over 85% viable tumor cells. The sequenced sample consisted of liver tumor tissue from sampling region 2. The subset: tumor region T2, inferior pole. V gene TRBV7-9 combines with J gene TRBJ2-2; D remains unclear. The source is a man aged 40-50 years with primary liver carcinoma and hepatitis B virus infection. CDR3 DNA: TGTGCCAGCAACTTTCGCGAGGTAACGAACACCGGGGAGCTGTTTTTT. Protein: CASNFREVTNTGELFF.